What follows are 22 T cell receptor beta chains derived from one specimen sequenced in a study of Ad26.COV2.S vaccination and SARS-CoV-2 variants. Here immunoSEQ multiplex PCR was the method, and the copy in TCRdb shows in-frame clones only, minus some. Among roughly 420,000 clones listed, more than 75% were seen once. Stated treatment: some 20 received Ad26.COV2.S at low or high dose, single or two shots; five or six received placebo; per-sample allocation not given. Samples analyzed were those drawn on day 63 after the first vaccine or placebo injection. The material sequenced was peripheral blood, taken in a trial of Ad26.COV2.S vaccine versus placebo. The source of these receptors is a person aged 18-60 years who received the Ad26.COV2.S COVID-19 vaccine or a placebo.

This clone has only one observation. The V call is TRBV11-2, the J call TRBJ2-5; 8 bases line up with TRBD2. The V gene's germline CDR1 is SGHAT and CDR2 FQNNGV. The CDR3 length is 15 residues. The V gene end was trimmed by 4 bases and the J gene end by 4 bases; junction bases not matched to a gene: 8. CDR3 loop: CASSYGGTSGETQYF. The CDR3 coding sequence is TGTGCCAGCAGCTATGGCGGAACTAGCGGAGAGACCCAGTACTTC.

The chain links TRBV3-1 (or the pseudogene TRBV3-2) to TRBJ2-5; D ambiguous. The CDR3 spans 15 residues. Trimming took off 0 bases at V and 7 bases at J, with 15 bases between the two ends. The germline CDR1 and CDR2 sequences are LGHDT and YNNKEL (reference sequence). The CDR3 spells CASSQDPGRGGTQYF. DNA for the CDR3: TGTGCCAGCAGCCAAGATCCAGGCCGAGGTGGGACCCAGTACTTC.

The chain recombines TRBV14 with TRBJ1-1, with D unclear. CDR1 is SGHDN and CDR2 is FVKESK in the germline V gene. This CDR3 comprises 13 residues. V was pared by 0 bases and J by 3 bases, with 5 bases between. The CDR3 here is CASSQELDTEAFF. CDR3 nucleotides: TGTGCCAGCAGCCAAGAATTGGACACTGAAGCTTTCTTT.

This chain uses TRBV19 with TRBJ2-1; no definite D call. CDR1 LNHDA and CDR2 SQIVND come from the germline V gene (reference sequence). The CDR3 totals 15 residues. V shed 7 bases and J shed 3 bases, with 16 bases lying between them. CDR3 region: CASTITPTNYNEQFF. CDR3 coding DNA: TGTGCCAGTACTATTACCCCGACCAACTACAATGAGCAGTTCTTC.

The CDR3 here is CASSQSPSGGATDTQYF. For the CDR3, the DNA is TGCGCCAGCAGCCAAAGCCCAAGCGGGGGGGCAACAGATACGCAGTATTTT. The V and J genes are TRBV4-1 and TRBJ2-3, with 10 bases identical to TRBD2. Germline loops: CDR1 MGHRA, CDR2 YSYEKL. The CDR3 sequence is 17 residues long. V lost 2 bases and J lost 3; bases outside the gene matches: 8.

V usage is TRBV2 and J usage is TRBJ1-5, with TRBD1 as a possible D gene (5 bases). CDR3 length: 14 amino acids. Trimming shortened V by 0 bases and J by 4 bases, and 7 bases separated the two germline ends. Germline V gives CDR1 SNHLY, CDR2 FYNNEI. DNA of the CDR3: TGTGCCAGCAGTGAAGCGGGGGTTAATCAGCCCCAGCATTTT. Protein product: CASSEAGVNQPQHF. Full variable domain (remainder filled in from reference TRBV2 and TRBJ1-5): EPEVTQTPSHQVTQMGQEVILRCVPISNHLYFYWYRQILGQKVEFLVSFYNNEISEKSEIFDDQFSVERPDGSNFTLKIRSTKLEDSAMYFCASSEAGVNQPQHFGDGTRLSIL.

On this clone: A much larger clone is a single base away; this may be a read error. Different DNA sequences within this sample yield the same CDR3. The V gene is TRBV3-1 (or the pseudogene TRBV3-2), the J gene TRBJ2-7; D is uncertain. This CDR3 is built from 11 residues. CDR1 is LGHDT, CDR2 YNNKEL, per germline (reference sequence). Between the trimmed V and J ends, which lost 4 bases and 1 base, there was a span of 2 bases. CDR3: CASSLSYEQYF. CDR3 sequence (DNA): TGTGCCAGCAGCCTATCCTACGAGCAGTACTTC.

The chain recombines TRBV9 with TRBJ2-2, with 10 bases matching TRBD2. Per germline, CDR1 SGDLS and CDR2 YYNGEE. The trim removed 4 bases at V and 4 bases at J, leaving 10 bases unmatched. The CDR3 extends over 17 amino acids. CDR3 bases: TGTGCCAGCAGCCCTAGCGGGGGTCACACTTCCACCGGGGAGCTGTTTTTT. It translates to CASSPSGGHTSTGELFF.

J is TRBJ1-1 and V is TRBV7-9; D gene unclear. The germline V and J ends were trimmed by 2 bases and 6 bases, with 13 bases remaining between them. There are 14 residues in the CDR3. Per germline, CDR1 SEHNR and CDR2 FQNEAQ (reference sequence). The CDR3 DNA reads as TGTGCCAGCAGCTTAAATGTGGCATCCGCTGAAGCTTTCTTT. Amino acids: CASSLNVASAEAFF.

The chain couples TRBV28 to TRBJ1-2, with D hard to call. This CDR3 has 14 amino acids. The germline V gene has CDR1 MDHEN and CDR2 SYDVKM. V was trimmed by 4 bases and J by 4 bases, leaving 13 bases between them. For the CDR3, the DNA is TGTGCCAGCAGTTCCGGTGCCGGATCCTATGGCTACACCTTC. Protein sequence: CASSSGAGSYGYTF.

The chain joins TRBV6-2 or TRBV6-3 to TRBJ2-7, with 8 positions matching TRBD2. Germline V CDR1 and CDR2: MNHEY, SVGEGT. CDR3 length: 21 amino acids. Trimming cost V 0 bases and J 2 bases; bases outside gene matches: 21. CDR3 in DNA: TGTGCCAGCAGTTACTCCTACCGTCAGGGAGGAGGACTAGCATCAACCTACGAGCAGTACTTC. Its translation is CASSYSYRQGGGLASTYEQYF.

In its sample, this clone was seen once. V gene TRBV7-8 combines with J gene TRBJ2-2; 12 bases are shared with TRBD1. Germline V gene sequence: CDR1 SGHVS, CDR2 FQNEAQ. V was pared by 2 bases and J by 1 base, with 17 bases of the junction left unmatched. CDR3 size: 22 residues. This chain's CDR3 is CASSLPSSGTGGPILNTGELFF. The CDR3 nucleotides are TGTGCCAGCAGCTTACCCTCGTCTGGGACAGGGGGCCCAATCCTGAACACCGGGGAGCTGTTTTTT. Full variable domain (rest looked up from reference TRBV7-8 and TRBJ2-2): GAGVSQSPRYKVAKRGQDVALRCDPISGHVSLFWYQQALGQGPEFLTYFQNEAQLDKSGLPSDRFFAERPEGSVSTLKIQRTQQEDSAVYLCASSLPSSGTGGPILNTGELFFGEGSRLTVL.

This clone was observed a single time. This chain connects TRBV13 to TRBJ2-5; D ambiguous. Per germline, CDR1 PRHDT and CDR2 FYEKMQ (reference sequence). The CDR3 runs to 12 residues. V was shortened by 7 bases and J by 4 bases, with 10 bases between the two germline ends. CDR3 protein: CASTTVAETQYF. DNA for the CDR3: TGTGCCAGCACCACAGTGGCAGAGACCCAGTACTTC.

In its sample, this clone was seen a few times. The chain employs TRBV29-1 and TRBJ1-5; D is perhaps TRBD1 (5 bases). This CDR3 region has 13 residues. V lost 6 bases and J lost 6, with 15 bases in between. The germline V gene has CDR1 SQVTM and CDR2 ANQGSEA. The chain's CDR3 is CSVGVREGQPQHF. DNA for the CDR3: TGCAGCGTAGGAGTCAGGGAAGGTCAGCCCCAGCATTTT.

V and J are TRBV7-9 and TRBJ2-2; D possibly uses TRBD1 or TRBD2 (6 bases each). Trimming removed 6 bases from V and 5 bases from J, with 16 bases in between. CDR3 length: 15 amino acids. Looked up from germline, CDR1 is SEHNR and CDR2 is FQNEAQ (reference sequence). In DNA form, the CDR3 reads TGTGCCAGCAGAGATACAGGGAGGCGGACCGGGGAGCTGTTTTTT. Its translation: CASRDTGRRTGELFF.

This rearrangement joins TRBV5-1 to TRBJ2-6; D call uncertain. Germline V gene data show CDR1 as SGHRS and CDR2 as YFSETQ. Trimming removed 1 base from V and 1 base from J, with 12 bases in between. The CDR3 totals 17 residues. Written as DNA, the CDR3 is TGCGCCAGCAGCTTGAACCGCGACGGGTCTGGGGCCAACGTCCTGACTTTC. This encodes CASSLNRDGSGANVLTF.

This clone was seen just once. The V and J genes are TRBV4-2 and TRBJ2-2; 7 bases agree with TRBD1. The V gene's germline CDR1 is LGHNA and CDR2 YNFKEQ. This CDR3 contains 17 residues. The J segment lost 3 bases and the V segment lost 0 bases, leaving 7 bases of the junction unmatched. DNA for the CDR3: TGTGCCAGCAGCCAAGACCAGACAGGGTGGCACACCGGGGAGCTGTTTTTT. It specifies CASSQDQTGWHTGELFF.

This clone was seen a few times. The chain combines TRBV19 with TRBJ1-1; TRBD1 is a possible D gene (6 bases). Germline V CDR1 and CDR2: LNHDA, SQIVND (reference sequence). There are 12 residues in the CDR3. The ends were cut back, 3 bases at V and 8 bases at J, with 10 bases in the middle. CDR3 bases: TGTGCCAGTAGTATCAGGGGCGGAGAAGCTTTCTTT. This encodes CASSIRGGEAFF.

V and J are TRBV28 and TRBJ2-7; TRBD2 agrees at 10 bases. This CDR3 region has 14 residues. V lost 2 bases, J lost 6 bases, and 4 bases stayed unmatched. Germline loops: CDR1 MDHEN, CDR2 SYDVKM. The CDR3 sequence: CASSLVLAGGEQYF. The DNA of the CDR3 is TGTGCCAGCAGTTTAGTTTTAGCGGGGGGCGAGCAGTACTTC.

The rearrangement uses TRBV2 and TRBJ2-1; 9 bases map to TRBD1. Losses at the gene ends were 6 bases for V and 3 bases for J; bases not matched to a gene: 6. Germline-derived CDR1 and CDR2 are SNHLY and FYNNEI. The CDR3 covers 15 residues. CDR3 residues: CASRRTGVVYNEQFF. CDR3 nucleotides: TGTGCCAGCAGGCGGACAGGGGTAGTCTACAATGAGCAGTTCTTC.

CDR3 sequence (DNA): TGTGCCAGCAGTGGGACTAGCGGTACCTACGAGCAGTACTTC. It encodes CASSGTSGTYEQYF. The genes are TRBV28 and TRBJ2-7; 11 nucleotides align to TRBD2. The CDR3 is 14 amino acids. The junction had 2 bases not matched to a gene; V was cut back by 5 bases and J by 2 bases. The germline V gene has CDR1 MDHEN and CDR2 SYDVKM.

The chain joins TRBV6-6 to TRBJ1-5; 9 bases align to TRBD1. V gave up 8 bases and J gave up 4 bases; unmatched junction bases: 6. This CDR3 spans 14 amino acids. CDR1 is MNHNY and CDR2 is SVGAGI in the germline V gene (reference sequence). CDR3 coding DNA: TGTGCCAGCGGGGGACAGGGAATTAATCAGCCCCAGCATTTT. This translates into CASGGQGINQPQHF.